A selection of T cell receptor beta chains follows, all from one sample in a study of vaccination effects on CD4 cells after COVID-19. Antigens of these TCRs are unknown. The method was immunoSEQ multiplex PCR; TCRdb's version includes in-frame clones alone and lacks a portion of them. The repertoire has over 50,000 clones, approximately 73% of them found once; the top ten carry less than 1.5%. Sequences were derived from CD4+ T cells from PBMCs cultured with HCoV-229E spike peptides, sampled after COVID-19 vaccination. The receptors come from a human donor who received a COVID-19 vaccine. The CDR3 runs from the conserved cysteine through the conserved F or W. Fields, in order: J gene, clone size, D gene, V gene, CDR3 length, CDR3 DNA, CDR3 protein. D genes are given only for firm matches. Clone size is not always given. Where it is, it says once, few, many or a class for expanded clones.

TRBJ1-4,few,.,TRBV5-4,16,TGTGCCAGCAGCTTGGGGGGGCCTTCAACTAATGAAAAACTGTTTTTT,CASSLGGPSTNEKLFF
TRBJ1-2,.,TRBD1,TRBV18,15,TGTGCCAGCTCACCGTCGACAGGGGGGAGCTATGGCTACACCTTC,CASSPSTGGSYGYTF
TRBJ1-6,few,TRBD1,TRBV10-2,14,TGCGCCAGCAGGGCGGGACAGGGTAATTCACCCCTCCACTTT,CASRAGQGNSPLHF
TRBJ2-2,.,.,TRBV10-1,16,TGCGCCAGCAGCCCCTTCGGGACTGCGAACACCGGGGAGCTGTTTTTT,CASSPFGTANTGELFF
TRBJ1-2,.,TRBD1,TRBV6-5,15,TGTGCCAGCAGTTACTCCGGGACAGGGTACTATGGCTACACCTTC,CASSYSGTGYYGYTF
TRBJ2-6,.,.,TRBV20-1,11,TGCAGTGCCTGGGGGGCCAACGTCCTGACTTTC,CSAWGANVLTF
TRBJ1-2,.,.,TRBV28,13,TGTGCCAGCAGGTATGGTACTAACTATGGCTACACCTTC,CASRYGTNYGYTF
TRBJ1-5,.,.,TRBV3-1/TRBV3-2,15,TGTGCCAGCAGCCTGGACCCGGGGTGGAATCAGCCCCAGCATTTT,CASSLDPGWNQPQHF
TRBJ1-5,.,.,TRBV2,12,TGTGCCAGCAGTGAGACAAATCAGCCCCAGCATTTT,CASSETNQPQHF
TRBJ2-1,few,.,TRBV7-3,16,TGTGCCAGCAGCGGGATGCAGGCGAGCTCCTACAATGAGCAGTTCTTC,CASSGMQASSYNEQFF
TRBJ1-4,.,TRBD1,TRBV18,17,TGTGCCAGCTCACCTAGAGGAACGACAGGGATTAATGAAAAACTGTTTTTT,CASSPRGTTGINEKLFF
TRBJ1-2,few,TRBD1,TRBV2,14,TGTGCCAGCAAGATAGACAGGGGGGAAGGTGGCTACACCTTC,CASKIDRGEGGYTF
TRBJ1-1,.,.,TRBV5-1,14,TGCGCCAGCAGCTTGGAATTGTCGAACACTGAAGCTTTCTTT,CASSLELSNTEAFF
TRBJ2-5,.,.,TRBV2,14,TGTGCCAGCGGGCGAGGAGGGGCGCAAGAGACCCAGTACTTC,CASGRGGAQETQYF